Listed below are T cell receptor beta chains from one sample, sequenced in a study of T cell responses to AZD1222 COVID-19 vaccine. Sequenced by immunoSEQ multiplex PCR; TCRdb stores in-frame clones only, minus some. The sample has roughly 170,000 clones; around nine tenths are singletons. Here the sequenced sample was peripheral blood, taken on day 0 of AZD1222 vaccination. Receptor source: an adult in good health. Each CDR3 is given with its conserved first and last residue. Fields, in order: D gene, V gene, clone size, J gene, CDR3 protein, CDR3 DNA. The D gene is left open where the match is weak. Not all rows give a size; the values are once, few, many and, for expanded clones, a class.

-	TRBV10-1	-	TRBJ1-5	CASSESMPTDLDRTEGQPQHF	TGCGCCAGCAGTGAGTCGATGCCAACTGACTTAGACAGGACAGAGGGTCAGCCCCAGCATTTT
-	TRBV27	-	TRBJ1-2	CASSLKGRGGYTF	TGTGCCAGCAGTTTAAAGGGGCGGGGTGGCTACACCTTC
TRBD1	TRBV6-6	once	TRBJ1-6	CASSPARQGSYNSPLHF	TGTGCCAGCAGTCCGGCAAGACAGGGATCCTATAATTCACCCCTCCACTTT
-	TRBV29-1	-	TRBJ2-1	CSVEPNEQFF	TGCAGCGTTGAGCCCAATGAGCAGTTCTTC
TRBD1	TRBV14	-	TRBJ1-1	CASSQDEGGLNTEAFF	TGTGCCAGCAGCCAAGATGAAGGGGGCCTGAACACTGAAGCTTTCTTT
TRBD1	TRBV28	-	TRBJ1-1	CASIQGRDAFF	TGTGCCAGCATACAGGGGAGGGATGCTTTCTTT
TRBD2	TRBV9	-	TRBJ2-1	CASSATSGNTYNEQFF	TGTGCCAGCAGCGCCACGAGCGGGAATACCTACAATGAGCAGTTCTTC
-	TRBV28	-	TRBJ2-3	CASSLRSRGPDTQYF	TGTGCCAGCAGTTTAAGAAGCCGAGGGCCAGATACGCAGTATTTT
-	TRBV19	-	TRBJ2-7	CASSITDSTYEQYF	TGTGCCAGTAGTATTACCGACAGCACCTACGAGCAGTACTTC
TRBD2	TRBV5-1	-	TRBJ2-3	CASSLSGGYKDTQYF	TGCGCCAGCAGCCTAAGCGGGGGGTATAAAGATACGCAGTATTTT
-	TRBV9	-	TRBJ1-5	CASSPWGGSNQPQHF	TGTGCCAGCAGCCCCTGGGGGGGGAGCAATCAGCCCCAGCATTTT
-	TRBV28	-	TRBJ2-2	CASTPPAGNTGELFF	TGTGCCAGCACCCCCCCAGCAGGGAACACCGGGGAGCTGTTTTTT
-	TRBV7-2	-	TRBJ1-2	CASSLGGTYGYTF	TGTGCCAGCAGCTTAGGGGGGACGTACGGCTACACCTTC
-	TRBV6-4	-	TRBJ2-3	CASSDSEGGTDTQYF	TGTGCCAGCAGTGACTCGGAGGGGGGCACAGATACGCAGTATTTT
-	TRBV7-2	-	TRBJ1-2	CASSLVGNYGYTF	TGTGCCAGCAGCTTAGTTGGAAACTATGGCTACACCTTC
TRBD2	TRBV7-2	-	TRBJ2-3	CASSPGLAGGRVTDTQYF	TGTGCCAGCAGCCCAGGACTAGCGGGGGGGCGGGTCACAGATACGCAGTATTTT
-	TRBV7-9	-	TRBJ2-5	CASYTKAGPGKETQYF	TGTGCCAGCTACACGAAGGCCGGGCCAGGGAAGGAGACCCAGTACTTC
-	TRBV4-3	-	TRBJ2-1	CASSRDPGPPYNEQFF	TGCGCCAGCTCCCGGGACCCCGGTCCCCCCTACAATGAGCAGTTCTTC
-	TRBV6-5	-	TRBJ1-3	CASSYFGQLGNTIYF	TGTGCCAGCAGTTACTTTGGGCAGCTTGGAAACACCATATATTTT
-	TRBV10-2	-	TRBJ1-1	CASSEGNNAEAFF	TGCGCCAGCAGTGAGGGGAACAACGCTGAAGCTTTCTTT
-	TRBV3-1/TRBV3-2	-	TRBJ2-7	CASSQEGLSYEQYF	TGTGCCAGCAGCCAAGAGGGGCTCTCCTACGAGCAGTACTTC
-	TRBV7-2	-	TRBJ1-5	CASSLDGGKDQPQHF	TGTGCCAGCAGCTTAGATGGGGGCAAGGATCAGCCCCAGCATTTT
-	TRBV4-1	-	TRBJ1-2	CASSPQGPYGYTF	TGCGCCAGCAGCCCCCAGGGACCATATGGCTACACCTTC
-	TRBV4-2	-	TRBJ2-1	CASSPGQISSYNEQFF	TGTGCCAGCAGCCCTGGACAGATCAGCTCCTACAATGAGCAGTTCTTC
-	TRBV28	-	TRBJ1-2	CAGVGEDYGYTF	TGTGCCGGCGTCGGGGAAGACTATGGCTACACCTTC
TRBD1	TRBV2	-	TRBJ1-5	CASRDRGPNQPQHF	TGTGCCAGCAGGGACAGGGGACCTAATCAGCCCCAGCATTTT
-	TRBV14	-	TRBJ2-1	CASNPSGVGEQFF	TGTGCCAGCAACCCCTCAGGGGTAGGTGAGCAGTTCTTC
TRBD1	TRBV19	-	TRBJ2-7	CASRTDRVPYEQYF	TGTGCCAGTAGGACGGACAGGGTTCCCTACGAGCAGTACTTC
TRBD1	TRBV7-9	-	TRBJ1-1	CASSATQGGNTEAFF	TGTGCCAGCAGCGCGACACAGGGGGGGAACACTGAAGCTTTCTTT
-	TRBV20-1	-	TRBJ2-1	CSASRSGRSFNEQFF	TGCAGTGCTAGTCGCTCGGGACGTTCGTTCAATGAGCAGTTCTTC
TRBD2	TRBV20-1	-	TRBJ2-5	CSASREGLGRETQYF	TGCAGTGCTAGTCGGGAGGGCCTGGGGCGAGAGACCCAGTACTTC
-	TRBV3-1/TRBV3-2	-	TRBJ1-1	CASSPGQNTEAFF	TGTGCCAGCAGCCCCGGACAGAACACTGAAGCTTTCTTT
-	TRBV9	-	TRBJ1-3	CASSISPSEAGNTIYF	TGTGCCAGCAGCATCAGCCCCTCGGAGGCTGGAAACACCATATATTTT
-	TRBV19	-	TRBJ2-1	CASSALYGTPYNEQFF	TGTGCCAGTAGTGCTTTGTACGGGACACCCTACAATGAGCAGTTCTTC
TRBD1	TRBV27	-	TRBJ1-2	CASSLKGARGYTF	TGTGCCAGCAGTTTAAAGGGGGCTAGGGGCTACACCTTC
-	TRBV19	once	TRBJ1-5	CASSVDKYSNQPQHF	TGTGCCAGTAGTGTCGACAAGTATAGCAATCAGCCCCAGCATTTT
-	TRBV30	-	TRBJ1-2	CAWSPDYGYTF	TGTGCCTGGAGTCCGGACTATGGCTACACCTTC
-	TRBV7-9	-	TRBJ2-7	CASSLAGKAYEQYF	TGTGCCAGCAGCTTAGCAGGGAAGGCCTACGAGCAGTACTTC
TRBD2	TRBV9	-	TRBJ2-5	CASSVESSGSQTQYF	TGTGCCAGCAGCGTAGAGTCTAGCGGGTCACAGACCCAGTACTTC
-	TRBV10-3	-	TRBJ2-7	CAISASTSYEQYF	TGTGCCATCAGTGCCTCAACTTCCTACGAGCAGTACTTC
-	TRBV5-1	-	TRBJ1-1	CASSPYDDNTEAFF	TGCGCCAGCAGCCCCTACGACGATAACACTGAAGCTTTCTTT
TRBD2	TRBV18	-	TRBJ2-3	CASSPGTSYTDTQYF	TGTGCCAGCTCACCCGGGACTAGCTACACAGATACGCAGTATTTT
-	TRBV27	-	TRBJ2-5	CASSSGGWGTQYF	TGTGCCAGCAGTTCCGGGGGATGGGGGACCCAGTACTTC
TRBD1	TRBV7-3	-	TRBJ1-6	CASSSGQGTSPLHF	TGTGCCAGCAGCTCCGGACAGGGGACTTCACCCCTCCACTTT
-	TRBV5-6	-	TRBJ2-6	CASSLAGENVLTF	TGTGCCAGCAGCTTGGCCGGGGAGAACGTCCTGACTTTC
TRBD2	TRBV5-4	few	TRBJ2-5	CASTDPSGGPTQYF	TGTGCCAGCACCGACCCTAGCGGGGGTCCAACCCAGTACTTC
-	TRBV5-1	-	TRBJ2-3	CASSPGQRPSTDTQYF	TGCGCCAGCAGCCCCGGACAGCGTCCTAGCACAGATACGCAGTATTTT
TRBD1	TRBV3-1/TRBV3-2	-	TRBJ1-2	CASSQGLAGGINSYGYTF	TGTGCCAGCAGCCAAGGATTGGCAGGGGGCATTAATAGCTATGGCTACACCTTC
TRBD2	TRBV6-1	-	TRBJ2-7	CASSDPRTSGRFSSYEQYF	TGTGCCAGCAGTGACCCTAGGACTAGCGGGAGGTTCAGCTCCTACGAGCAGTACTTC
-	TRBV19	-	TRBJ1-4	CASSPGRRPATNEKLFF	TGTGCCAGTAGTCCGGGACGCCGCCCTGCAACTAATGAAAAACTGTTTTTT
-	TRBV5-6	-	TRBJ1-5	CASSLRGRGDQPQHF	TGTGCCAGCAGCTTAAGAGGGAGAGGGGATCAGCCCCAGCATTTT
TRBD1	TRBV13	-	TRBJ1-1	CASSLEGQGMNTEAFF	TGTGCCAGCAGCTTAGAAGGACAGGGGATGAACACTGAAGCTTTCTTT
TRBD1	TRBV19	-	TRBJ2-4	CASKGASWMDIQYF	TGTGCTTCTAAGGGGGCTAGCTGGATGGACATTCAGTACTTC
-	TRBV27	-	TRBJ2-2	CATRLANTGELFF	TGTGCCACTAGACTTGCAAACACCGGGGAGCTGTTTTTT
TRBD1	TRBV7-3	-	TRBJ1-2	CASSLMGTGSGYTF	TGTGCCAGCAGCTTAATGGGGACAGGGTCTGGCTACACCTTC
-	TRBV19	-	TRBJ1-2	CASSRGSGNYGYTF	TGTGCCAGTAGCCGCGGGAGTGGTAACTATGGCTACACCTTC
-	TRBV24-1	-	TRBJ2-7	CATSDPMRAYEQYF	TGTGCCACCAGTGACCCAATGCGGGCCTACGAGCAGTACTTC